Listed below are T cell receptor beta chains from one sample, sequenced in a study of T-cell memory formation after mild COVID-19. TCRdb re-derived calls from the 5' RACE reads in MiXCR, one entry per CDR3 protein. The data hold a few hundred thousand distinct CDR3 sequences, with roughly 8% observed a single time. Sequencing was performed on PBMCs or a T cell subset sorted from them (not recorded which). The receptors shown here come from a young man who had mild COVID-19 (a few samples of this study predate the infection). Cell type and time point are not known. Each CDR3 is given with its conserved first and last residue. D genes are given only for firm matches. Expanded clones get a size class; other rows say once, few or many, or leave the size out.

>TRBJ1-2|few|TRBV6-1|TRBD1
TGTGCCAGCAGTGAAGTTACAGGGGGCGATGGCTACACCTTC
CASSEVTGGDGYTF
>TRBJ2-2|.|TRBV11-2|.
TGTGCCAGCAGCTTAGCTCTGGGTTCCGGGGAGCTGTTTTTT
CASSLALGSGELFF
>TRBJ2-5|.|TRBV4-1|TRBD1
TGCGCCAGCAGCCAAATCGGGGACAGCCTGGAGACCCAGTACTTC
CASSQIGDSLETQYF
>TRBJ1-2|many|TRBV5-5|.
TGTGCCAGCAGCTTAGTTTGGACGAGCTATGGCTACACCTTC
CASSLVWTSYGYTF
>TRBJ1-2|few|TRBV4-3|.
TGCGCCAGCAGCCGGCTTGAGAGACCCTATGGCTACACCTTC
CASSRLERPYGYTF
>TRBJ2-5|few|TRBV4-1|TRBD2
TGCGCCAGCAGCCAAGACTGGGGACTAGCGGGGGGACTGTACCAAGAGACCCAGTACTTC
CASSQDWGLAGGLYQETQYF
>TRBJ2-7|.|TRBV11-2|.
TGTGCCAGCAGCTTAGTGCCTGGGGGACACGGCTACGAGCAGTACTTC
CASSLVPGGHGYEQYF
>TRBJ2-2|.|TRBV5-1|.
TGCGCCAGCAGCCCCAGACAACGGAGGACCGGGGAGCTGTTTTTT
CASSPRQRRTGELFF
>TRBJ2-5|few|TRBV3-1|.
TGTGCCAGCAGCCGCAGCCGGGCCAGCCAAGAGACCCAGTACTTC
CASSRSRASQETQYF
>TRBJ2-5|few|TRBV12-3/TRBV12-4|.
TGTGCCAGCAGTATACCCATAGGAGCGGCCCAAGAGACCCAGTACTTC
CASSIPIGAAQETQYF
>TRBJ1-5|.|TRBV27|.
TGTGCCAGCAGTTTATCGGCAGGGACTATACGCCAGCCCCAGCATTTT
CASSLSAGTIRQPQHF
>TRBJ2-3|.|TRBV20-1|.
TGCAGTGCTTCCCCCCTAGTGGGAGATACGCAGTATTTT
CSASPLVGDTQYF
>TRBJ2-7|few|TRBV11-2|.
TGTGCCAGCAGCTTAGTTGGACTCCCCGAGCAGTACTTC
CASSLVGLPEQYF
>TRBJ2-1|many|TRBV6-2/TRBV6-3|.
TGTGCCAGCAGTTACGAAAGTGGGCTGGAGCAGTTCTTC
CASSYESGLEQFF
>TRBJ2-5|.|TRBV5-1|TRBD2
TGCGCCAGCAGCCCAGCGGGGGGTTACCAAGAGACCCAGTACTTC
CASSPAGGYQETQYF
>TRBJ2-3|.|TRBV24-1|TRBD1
TGTGCCACCAGTGAATCAGGGACAGCCGACACAGATACGCAGTATTTT
CATSESGTADTDTQYF
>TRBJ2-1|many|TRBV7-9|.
TGTGCCAGCAGCTTATCGCTAGCGAGCTCCTACAATGAGCAGTTCTTC
CASSLSLASSYNEQFF
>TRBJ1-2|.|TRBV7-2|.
TGTGCCAGCAGCCAAAGGACAGATCAGAACTATGGCTACACCTTC
CASSQRTDQNYGYTF
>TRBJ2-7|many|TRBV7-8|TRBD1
TGTGCCAGCATCCCCGGGACAGGGGTCCAGGAGCAGTACTTC
CASIPGTGVQEQYF
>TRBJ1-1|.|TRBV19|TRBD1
TGTGCCAGCGAGGGACAGACTCGTGGCACTGAAGCTTTCTTT
CASEGQTRGTEAFF
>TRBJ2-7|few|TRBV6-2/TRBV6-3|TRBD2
TGTGCCAGCACCATGGGAGGGGCTCACGAGCAGTACTTC
CASTMGGAHEQYF
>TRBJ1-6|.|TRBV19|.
TGTGCCAGTAGGGTCGCGGCTAATTCACCCCTCCACTTT
CASRVAANSPLHF
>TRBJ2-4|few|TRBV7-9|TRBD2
TGTGCCAGCAGCCCTAGACTAGCGGGGGTAAACATTCAGTACTTC
CASSPRLAGVNIQYF